The 32 T cell receptor beta chains in this list originate from one sample, sequenced in a study of blood T cell repertoires in COVID-19. Assay used: immunoSEQ multiplex PCR; TCRdb lists only in-frame clones, some missing. The repertoire includes some 280,000 clones, about 88% of them detected once, and around 13% sits in the top ten. Input material: peripheral blood. Source of these receptors: an older woman with acute or convalescent COVID-19.

The chain has TRBV3-1 (or the pseudogene TRBV3-2) and TRBJ2-1; D is uncertain. The CDR3 loop spans 11 amino acids. Germline CDR1 is LGHDT and CDR2 is YNNKEL (reference sequence). V lost 4 bases and J 8 bases, leaving 6 bases between the germline ends. The CDR3 sequence: CASSLSDEQFF. DNA for the CDR3: TGTGCCAGCAGCCTAAGCGATGAGCAGTTCTTC.

This chain connects TRBV19 to TRBJ2-2, with no clear D. With 7 bases removed from V and 0 bases from J, the gap between germline ends came to 9 bases. The CDR3 contains 14 residues. Per the germline V gene, CDR1 is LNHDA and CDR2 is SQIVND (reference sequence). This CDR3 is CASTRVANTGELFF. Here the CDR3 DNA reads TGTGCCAGTACAAGAGTCGCGAACACCGGGGAGCTGTTTTTT.

This chain connects TRBV28 to TRBJ1-5, with TRBD1 as a possible D gene (6 bases). The CDR3 spans 14 residues. The V gene's germline CDR1 is MDHEN and CDR2 SYDVKM. Trimming took off 2 bases at V and 1 base at J, with 6 bases between the two ends. This chain's CDR3 is CASSLGQSNQPQHF. CDR3 nucleotide sequence: TGTGCCAGCAGTTTAGGACAGAGCAATCAGCCCCAGCATTTT.

V is TRBV24-1 and J is TRBJ2-3; weak D call: TRBD1 (6 bases). The CDR3 extends over 17 amino acids. Germline V CDR1 and CDR2: KGHDR, SFDVKD. V lost 3 bases and J lost 3, with 18 bases in between. Written as DNA, the CDR3 is TGTGCCACCAGTGATACACAGGGAGTGGTTGGGACAGATACGCAGTATTTT. Translation gives CATSDTQGVVGTDTQYF.

The chain has TRBV19 and TRBJ2-7; 10 bases are a match to TRBD2. CDR3 length: 15 amino acids. V gave up 10 bases and J gave up 1 base; unmatched junction bases: 10. Germline loops: CDR1 LNHDA, CDR2 SQIVND (reference sequence). The CDR3 sequence is CATSRSSGGSYEQYF. CDR3 DNA: TGTGCCACCTCAAGGTCTAGCGGGGGTTCCTACGAGCAGTACTTC.

The V gene is TRBV28, the J gene TRBJ2-3; 9 bases map to TRBD1. Germline lookup yields CDR1 MDHEN and CDR2 SYDVKM. This CDR3 is 18 amino acids long. J was trimmed by 2 bases and V by 8 bases; bases with no gene match: 17. The CDR3 spells CASAAGTGIVSHTDTQYF. CDR3 DNA: TGTGCCAGCGCCGCCGGGACAGGGATAGTGTCCCACACAGATACGCAGTATTTT.

This chain links TRBV4-3 with TRBJ2-7, with 9 bases identical to TRBD1. V shed 2 bases, J shed 5 bases, and the junction held 7 bases outside the gene matches. Looked up from germline, CDR1 is LGHNA and CDR2 is YSLEER. CDR3 size: 15 residues. This chain's CDR3 is CASSQSLDRGDEQYF. The CDR3 DNA is TGCGCCAGCAGCCAAAGTCTGGACAGGGGCGACGAGCAGTACTTC.

DNA of the CDR3: TGTGCCAGCAGCCAATTGCAGGTAACATGGGACACTGAAGCTTTCTTT. Translated, it gives CASSQLQVTWDTEAFF. The chain employs TRBV4-2 and TRBJ1-1; D is undetermined. The V gene's germline CDR1 is LGHNA and CDR2 YNFKEQ. Deletions cut 2 bases from V and 3 bases from J, with 16 bases between. CDR3 size: 16 residues.

The rearrangement links TRBV28 to TRBJ1-5; 7 bases fit TRBD1. CDR3 length: 15 residues. The J segment lost 1 base and the V segment lost 1 base, leaving 1 base of the junction unmatched. Germline CDR1 reads MDHEN; CDR2 reads SYDVKM. Here the CDR3 reads CASSLSGGSNQPQHF. The CDR3 nucleotides are TGTGCCAGCAGTTTATCAGGGGGGAGCAATCAGCCCCAGCATTTT.

This sequence joins TRBV5-1 and TRBJ1-1, with unresolved D. This CDR3 spans 13 amino acids. Germline V gene sequence: CDR1 SGHRS, CDR2 YFSETQ. The V end was cut by 4 bases, the J end by 0 bases, with 7 bases between. The CDR3 DNA sequence: TGCGCCAGCAGCGACGGGTTGAACACTGAAGCTTTCTTT. As protein: CASSDGLNTEAFF.

The chain carries TRBV2 and TRBJ2-3; weak D call: TRBD2 (5 bases). Germline V lookup: CDR1 SNHLY, CDR2 FYNNEI. CDR3 length: 14 amino acids. V dropped 8 bases and J dropped 0 bases, with 12 bases sitting between them. Here the CDR3 DNA reads TGTGCCAGCCAAGGCGGGCCTAGCACAGATACGCAGTATTTT. Translated: CASQGGPSTDTQYF.

The chain joins TRBV3-1 (or the pseudogene TRBV3-2) to TRBJ2-7; no definite D call. There are 12 residues in the CDR3. The germline V and J ends were trimmed by 2 bases and 3 bases, with 5 bases remaining between them. The V gene's germline CDR1 is LGHDT and CDR2 YNNKEL (reference sequence). In DNA, the CDR3 is TGTGCCAGCAGCCAAACCAGCTACGAGCAGTACTTC. It specifies CASSQTSYEQYF.

This chain connects TRBV11-2 to TRBJ1-2; no clear D gene. V shed 1 base and J shed 4 bases, with 10 bases lying between them. The CDR3 spans 14 residues. Germline V gene lookup returns CDR1 SGHAT and CDR2 FQNNGV. CDR3 residues: CASSLGRMSYGYTF. The CDR3 nucleotides are TGTGCCAGCAGCTTAGGCAGGATGAGCTATGGCTACACCTTC.

The chain uses TRBV27 and TRBJ2-2; possible D gene TRBD2, 6 bases. Trimming pared 3 bases from V and 4 bases from J, leaving 9 bases between. Germline assignment: CDR1 MNHEY and CDR2 SMNVEV (reference sequence). The CDR3 contains 14 residues. CDR3 sequence (DNA): TGTGCCAGCAGTTTTCAGGGAGGCACCGGGGAGCTGTTTTTT. This sequence encodes CASSFQGGTGELFF.

The chain carries TRBV12-5 and TRBJ1-4; 9 bases are shared with TRBD1. CDR3 length: 20 residues. V shed 7 bases, J shed 1 base, and the junction held 19 bases outside the gene matches. CDR1 LGHNT and CDR2 FRNRAP come from the germline V gene. This CDR3 reads CASAIRLAGTGYVTNEKLFF. The CDR3 DNA sequence: TGTGCTAGTGCCATCCGCTTAGCCGGGACAGGGTACGTAACTAATGAAAAACTGTTTTTT.

V and J are TRBV27 and TRBJ1-4, with D uncertain. With 10 bases removed from V and 8 bases from J, the gap between germline ends came to 17 bases. The CDR3 extends over 13 amino acids. Germline CDR1 is MNHEY and CDR2 is SMNVEV (reference sequence). CDR3 nucleotides: TGTGCCAACAAGGTAAAGGTCGGGGAAAAACTGTTTTTT. Translated, it gives CANKVKVGEKLFF.

The sample holds a few counts of this clone. The chain recombines TRBV27 with TRBJ1-6, with D unresolved. V shed 6 bases and J shed 0 bases, with 15 bases lying between them. This CDR3 has 17 residues. Germline values: CDR1 MNHEY, CDR2 SMNVEV (reference sequence). CDR3 sequence reads: CASSHRAGNSYNSPLHF. In nucleotides, the CDR3 is TGTGCCAGCAGCCATAGGGCCGGGAACTCCTATAATTCACCCCTCCACTTT.

The J gene is TRBJ1-5, the V gene TRBV6-5, with a tentative D call TRBD1 (5 bases). Trimming took 4 bases from V and 7 from J, leaving 14 bases between them. CDR3 length equals 14 residues. Germline loops: CDR1 MNHEY, CDR2 SVGAGI. The DNA for the CDR3 is TGTGCCAGCAGTTCCCTGGGGGGTTTCCAGCCCCAGCATTTT. Translating it yields CASSSLGGFQPQHF.

J is TRBJ2-2 and V is TRBV29-1, with 10 bases lining up with TRBD2. In germline, CDR1 is SQVTM, CDR2 ANQGSEA. This CDR3 has 16 residues. V shed 7 bases and J 1 base; nucleotides not matched to a gene: 9. The CDR3 coding sequence is TGCAGCGCTGGGGTAGCGGGAGGTCGGAACACCGGGGAGCTGTTTTTT. It encodes CSAGVAGGRNTGELFF.

The V call is TRBV2, the J call TRBJ2-1, with D perhaps TRBD2 (5 bases). The V end lost 2 bases, the J end lost 5 bases, and 13 bases lay between the germline ends. Germline V gene sequence: CDR1 SNHLY, CDR2 FYNNEI. The CDR3 covers 15 residues. As DNA, the CDR3 is TGTGCCAGCAGTGAACTGAGGGCCTCACACAATGAGCAGTTCTTC. This gives the protein CASSELRASHNEQFF.

V and J are TRBV18 and TRBJ2-3, with TRBD2 as a possible D gene (6 bases). V lost 6 bases and J 4 bases, leaving 17 bases between the germline ends. The CDR3 totals 15 residues. From germline, CDR1 is KGHSH and CDR2 LQKENI. The CDR3 DNA reads as TGTGCCAGCTCGCCTGGGAGGTCCCCCGCAGATACGCAGTATTTT. It specifies CASSPGRSPADTQYF.

This clone was observed a handful of times. This chain connects TRBV6-5 to TRBJ1-2, with D unresolved. Trimming took off 6 bases at V and 3 bases at J, with 14 bases between the two ends. This CDR3 comprises 14 residues. Germline V CDR1 and CDR2: MNHEY, SVGAGI. As DNA, the CDR3 is TGTGCCAGCAGCCACCGGGGAGCTGACTATGGCTACACCTTC. Its protein is CASSHRGADYGYTF.

The gene calls are TRBV6-2 or TRBV6-3 and TRBJ2-1; maybe TRBD2 (5 bases). Germline CDR1 MNHEY, CDR2 SVGEGT. Trimming took 0 bases from V and 10 from J, leaving 19 bases between them. This CDR3 is built from 16 residues. CDR3 loop: CASSYSGGGGILEQFF. In DNA form, the CDR3 reads TGTGCCAGCAGTTACTCGGGCGGAGGAGGAATTTTAGAGCAGTTCTTC.

A word on this clone: Other DNA sequences in this specimen translate into the identical CDR3. The gene calls are TRBV12-3 or TRBV12-4 and TRBJ1-5; a weak D match, TRBD1 (5 bases). Trimming shortened V by 5 bases and J by 4 bases, and 9 bases separated the two germline ends. CDR3 length: 13 amino acids. CDR3 sequence (DNA): TGTGCCAGCAGTCCGCGGGGGAATCAGCCCCAGCATTTT. Translating gives CASSPRGNQPQHF.

The chain recombines TRBV4-1 with TRBJ1-1; 11 nucleotides match TRBD1. CDR1 MGHRA and CDR2 YSYEKL come from the germline V gene. The CDR3 contains 14 residues. V lost 5 bases to trimming and J lost 4 bases; unmatched junction nucleotides: 3. The CDR3 DNA sequence: TGCGCCAGCAGCTTTGGGACAGGGGGCACTGAAGCTTTCTTT. Translated, it gives CASSFGTGGTEAFF.

V gene TRBV6-2 or TRBV6-3 combines with J gene TRBJ2-5; D may be TRBD1 (6 bases). This CDR3 has 14 amino acids. Germline lookup yields CDR1 MNHEY and CDR2 SVGEGT. Trimming stripped 6 bases from V and 9 bases from J, with 20 bases between. The CDR3 DNA sequence: TGTGCCAGCAGCCCCCAGGGCCTAAAGGGGGCCCAGTACTTC. Its protein product is CASSPQGLKGAQYF.

The CDR3, as DNA: TGTGCCAGCAGCAAAGCGCGGAGGACACGGGGGACCGGGGAGCTGTTTTTT. Its translation is CASSKARRTRGTGELFF. The J gene is TRBJ2-2, the V gene TRBV21-1; TRBD2 is taken as the D call from the table, unchecked against the DNA. TRBV21-1 has pseudogene status. The CDR3 sequence is 17 residues long.

The chain joins TRBV28 to TRBJ1-5, with a possible D match to TRBD1 (5 bases). The germline V gene encodes CDR1 MDHEN and CDR2 SYDVKM. The CDR3 totals 11 residues. Trimming left V 8 bases short and J 6 bases short, with 8 bases between. In DNA, the CDR3 is TGTGCCAGCGGGGGGTTTCAGCCCCAGCATTTT. Its translation: CASGGFQPQHF.

The chain has TRBV6-5 and TRBJ1-4, with 9 bases identical to TRBD1. The V segment lost 2 bases and the J segment 7 bases; nucleotides outside the gene matches: 8. CDR1 is MNHEY, CDR2 SVGAGI, per germline. The CDR3 spans 16 residues. This CDR3 is CASSYTRQGGIEKLFF. CDR3 in DNA: TGTGCCAGCAGTTACACCCGACAGGGGGGAATTGAAAAACTGTTTTTT.

This chain uses TRBV2 with TRBJ2-7; no clear D gene. The ends were cut back, 0 bases at V and 3 bases at J, with 12 bases in the middle. The CDR3 totals 15 residues. In germline, CDR1 is SNHLY, CDR2 FYNNEI. Written as DNA, the CDR3 is TGTGCCAGCAGTGAAGCGACACCAGGCCTCTACGAGCAGTACTTC. Translating it yields CASSEATPGLYEQYF.

Here the CDR3 reads CASSMRLESGYEQYF. The CDR3, as DNA: TGTGCCAGTAGTATGAGACTAGAGAGTGGCTACGAGCAGTACTTC. The chain employs TRBV19 and TRBJ2-7; maybe TRBD2 (6 bases). Trimming shortened V by 3 bases and J by 3 bases, and 15 bases separated the two germline ends. Germline CDR1 and CDR2: LNHDA and SQIVND (reference sequence). The CDR3 spans 15 residues.

The chain carries TRBV3-1 (or the pseudogene TRBV3-2) and TRBJ2-7; D call uncertain. The V and J ends lost 0 bases and 6 bases respectively, with 9 bases between them. CDR3 length: 13 amino acids. Germline V gene sequence: CDR1 LGHDT, CDR2 YNNKEL (reference sequence). As DNA, the CDR3 is TGTGCCAGCAGCCAAGACAGGTTGGGCGAGCAGTACTTC. Amino acid sequence: CASSQDRLGEQYF.